Listed below are T cell receptor beta chains from one sample, sequenced in a study of shared clonotypes between healthy human individuals. The method was immunoSEQ multiplex PCR; TCRdb's version includes in-frame clones alone and lacks a portion of them. Found here are under 2,500,000 clones, nearly 97% of them singletons; the top ten hold 0.1% to 0.15%. Material: naive CD4+ T cells sorted from blood. Receptors were obtained from a man aged 18 to 30 in good health. Both conserved end residues are part of each CDR3. The D gene is left open where the match is weak. The size of a clone is reported for some rows only, either as once, few or many, or as a class for expanded clones.

v_gene: TRBV27
abundance: -
d_gene: TRBD2
j_gene: TRBJ2-7
CDR3aa: CASSPRLAGVYEQYF
CDR3nt: TGTGCCAGCAGTCCCCGACTAGCGGGCGTCTACGAGCAGTACTTC

v_gene: TRBV14
abundance: -
d_gene: TRBD2
j_gene: TRBJ2-1
CDR3aa: CASSRLAGPHEQFF
CDR3nt: TGTGCCAGCAGTCGACTAGCGGGGCCCCATGAGCAGTTCTTC

v_gene: TRBV5-4
abundance: -
d_gene: TRBD1
j_gene: TRBJ2-2
CDR3aa: CASSPQTGEVTGELFF
CDR3nt: TGTGCCAGCAGCCCACAGACAGGGGAGGTCACCGGGGAGCTGTTTTTT

v_gene: TRBV7-8
abundance: -
d_gene: TRBD1
j_gene: TRBJ1-1
CDR3aa: CASSLWDRATHEAFF
CDR3nt: TGTGCCAGCAGCTTATGGGACAGGGCAACCCACGAAGCTTTCTTT

v_gene: TRBV5-4
abundance: once
d_gene: TRBD1
j_gene: TRBJ2-7
CDR3aa: CASSAGTGVYEQYF
CDR3nt: TGTGCCAGCAGCGCCGGGACAGGGGTCTACGAGCAGTACTTC

v_gene: TRBV10-3
abundance: once
d_gene: TRBD1
j_gene: TRBJ1-5
CDR3aa: CAITPDRDNQPQHF
CDR3nt: TGTGCCATCACCCCGGACAGGGACAATCAGCCCCAGCATTTT

v_gene: TRBV7-6
abundance: -
d_gene: -
j_gene: TRBJ2-5
CDR3aa: CASSLGGASQETQYF
CDR3nt: TGTGCCAGCAGCTTGGGGGGGGCCTCCCAAGAGACCCAGTACTTC

v_gene: TRBV5-1
abundance: -
d_gene: -
j_gene: TRBJ2-2
CDR3aa: CASSSTLQTGFSGELFF
CDR3nt: TGCGCCAGCAGCTCCACTTTACAAACAGGGTTTAGCGGGGAGCTGTTTTTT

v_gene: TRBV29-1
abundance: -
d_gene: TRBD1
j_gene: TRBJ2-5
CDR3aa: CSVEGQGAGKTQYF
CDR3nt: TGCAGCGTTGAGGGACAGGGGGCGGGGAAGACCCAGTACTTC

v_gene: TRBV6-6
abundance: -
d_gene: TRBD2
j_gene: TRBJ2-2
CDR3aa: CASRLLAGGTGELFF
CDR3nt: TGTGCCAGCAGACTACTAGCGGGGGGGACCGGGGAGCTGTTTTTT

v_gene: TRBV27
abundance: once
d_gene: TRBD2
j_gene: TRBJ2-1
CDR3aa: CATRLAGENEQFF
CDR3nt: TGTGCCACGCGACTAGCGGGGGAGAATGAGCAGTTCTTC

v_gene: TRBV9
abundance: -
d_gene: -
j_gene: TRBJ2-3
CDR3aa: CASSVLGEVTDTQYF
CDR3nt: TGTGCCAGCAGCGTATTGGGGGAGGTAACAGATACGCAGTATTTT

v_gene: TRBV18
abundance: -
d_gene: TRBD1
j_gene: TRBJ2-3
CDR3aa: CASSPGGTGASDTQYF
CDR3nt: TGTGCCAGCTCACCCGGCGGGACAGGGGCATCAGATACGCAGTATTTT

v_gene: TRBV10-2
abundance: -
d_gene: -
j_gene: TRBJ1-1
CDR3aa: CASRSSGEAFF
CDR3nt: TGCGCCAGCCGATCTTCAGGTGAAGCTTTCTTT

v_gene: TRBV6-5
abundance: -
d_gene: -
j_gene: TRBJ2-7
CDR3aa: CASSYYVGQSYEQYF
CDR3nt: TGTGCCAGCAGTTACTACGTGGGGCAATCCTACGAGCAGTACTTC

v_gene: TRBV25-1
abundance: -
d_gene: -
j_gene: TRBJ1-4
CDR3aa: CASSGPSGEANEKLFF
CDR3nt: TGTGCCAGCAGTGGTCCATCGGGGGAAGCTAATGAAAAACTGTTTTTT

v_gene: TRBV7-9
abundance: -
d_gene: -
j_gene: TRBJ2-7
CDR3aa: CASSLLGTGAYEQYF
CDR3nt: TGTGCCAGCAGCTTACTCGGGACGGGCGCCTACGAGCAGTACTTC

v_gene: TRBV7-2
abundance: -
d_gene: TRBD2
j_gene: TRBJ2-7
CDR3aa: CASSSQAGGPQYF
CDR3nt: TGTGCCAGCAGCTCCCAAGCGGGAGGGCCTCAGTACTTC

v_gene: TRBV7-2
abundance: -
d_gene: -
j_gene: TRBJ2-3
CDR3aa: CASSTLGGGWGTDTQYF
CDR3nt: TGTGCCAGCAGCACGTTGGGCGGCGGGTGGGGCACAGATACGCAGTATTTT

v_gene: TRBV28
abundance: once
d_gene: TRBD1
j_gene: TRBJ1-3
CDR3aa: CASSSGGTGNTIYF
CDR3nt: TGTGCCAGCAGTTCAGGGGGTACTGGAAACACCATATATTTT

v_gene: TRBV27
abundance: once
d_gene: -
j_gene: TRBJ1-2
CDR3aa: CASSPEGNYGYTF
CDR3nt: TGTGCCAGCAGCCCCGAGGGTAACTATGGCTACACCTTC

v_gene: TRBV6-5
abundance: -
d_gene: -
j_gene: TRBJ2-7
CDR3aa: CASRREAGAGHEQYF
CDR3nt: TGTGCCAGCAGACGCGAGGCAGGGGCCGGCCACGAGCAGTACTTC

v_gene: TRBV30
abundance: -
d_gene: -
j_gene: TRBJ2-3
CDR3aa: CAWSPIDTQYF
CDR3nt: TGTGCCTGGAGTCCCATAGATACGCAGTATTTT

v_gene: TRBV7-8
abundance: -
d_gene: TRBD1
j_gene: TRBJ2-5
CDR3aa: CASSSTGGSVETQYF
CDR3nt: TGTGCCAGCAGCTCAACAGGGGGATCGGTAGAGACCCAGTACTTC

v_gene: TRBV7-2
abundance: -
d_gene: -
j_gene: TRBJ1-2
CDR3aa: CASSLPMTRGYGYTF
CDR3nt: TGTGCCAGCAGCCTCCCGATGACCCGCGGCTATGGCTACACCTTC

v_gene: TRBV7-8
abundance: -
d_gene: -
j_gene: TRBJ1-3
CDR3aa: CASSSLRASSGNTIYF
CDR3nt: TGTGCCAGCAGCTCTCTACGGGCCTCCTCTGGAAACACCATATATTTT

v_gene: TRBV7-2
abundance: -
d_gene: -
j_gene: TRBJ1-2
CDR3aa: CASSLAATGNYGYTF
CDR3nt: TGTGCCAGCAGCTTAGCCGCAACAGGGAACTATGGCTACACCTTC

v_gene: TRBV5-1
abundance: -
d_gene: -
j_gene: TRBJ2-3
CDR3aa: CASSGGAPRDTQYF
CDR3nt: TGCGCCAGCAGTGGGGGGGCTCCTAGAGATACGCAGTATTTT

v_gene: TRBV4-2
abundance: -
d_gene: -
j_gene: TRBJ1-4
CDR3aa: CASSQGVGMNEKLFF
CDR3nt: TGTGCCAGCAGCCAAGGAGTTGGGATGAACGAAAAACTGTTTTTT

v_gene: TRBV27
abundance: once
d_gene: -
j_gene: TRBJ1-2
CDR3aa: CASRSQGPNYGYTF
CDR3nt: TGTGCCAGCAGGTCGCAGGGTCCTAACTATGGCTACACCTTC

v_gene: TRBV10-3
abundance: -
d_gene: TRBD1
j_gene: TRBJ1-4
CDR3aa: CAIGTGGTNEKLFF
CDR3nt: TGTGCCATCGGAACAGGGGGAACTAATGAAAAACTGTTTTTT

v_gene: TRBV25-1
abundance: -
d_gene: TRBD1
j_gene: TRBJ1-5
CDR3aa: CASSGTGDNQPQHF
CDR3nt: TGTGCCAGCAGTGGTACAGGGGACAATCAGCCCCAGCATTTT

v_gene: TRBV5-6
abundance: -
d_gene: TRBD1
j_gene: TRBJ1-2
CDR3aa: CASSLSRGPYGYTF
CDR3nt: TGTGCCAGCAGCTTGTCGAGGGGGCCTTATGGCTACACCTTC

v_gene: TRBV5-4
abundance: -
d_gene: TRBD1
j_gene: TRBJ1-2
CDR3aa: CASSLEGAGYGYTF
CDR3nt: TGTGCCAGCAGCTTGGAGGGGGCGGGCTATGGCTACACCTTC

v_gene: TRBV7-2
abundance: -
d_gene: TRBD1
j_gene: TRBJ1-3
CDR3aa: CASSWGTAGNTIYF
CDR3nt: TGTGCCAGCAGCTGGGGGACAGCAGGAAACACCATATATTTT

v_gene: TRBV7-9
abundance: -
d_gene: -
j_gene: TRBJ2-7
CDR3aa: CASSFREEQYF
CDR3nt: TGTGCCAGCAGCTTCCGAGAGGAGCAGTACTTC

v_gene: TRBV7-2
abundance: -
d_gene: TRBD2
j_gene: TRBJ2-3
CDR3aa: CASSFVSGGGADTQYF
CDR3nt: TGTGCCAGCAGCTTCGTTAGCGGGGGGGGAGCGGATACGCAGTATTTT

v_gene: TRBV5-1
abundance: -
d_gene: -
j_gene: TRBJ2-3
CDR3aa: CASSLAGGSTDTQYF
CDR3nt: TGCGCCAGCAGCTTGGCCGGGGGTAGCACAGATACGCAGTATTTT

v_gene: TRBV7-6
abundance: -
d_gene: -
j_gene: TRBJ1-3
CDR3aa: CASSLGGRGSGNTIYF
CDR3nt: TGTGCCAGCAGCTTAGGGGGCAGGGGCTCTGGAAACACCATATATTTT

v_gene: TRBV6-5
abundance: -
d_gene: -
j_gene: TRBJ2-3
CDR3aa: CASRRGPPDTQYF
CDR3nt: TGTGCCAGCCGTCGGGGGCCCCCAGATACGCAGTATTTT

v_gene: TRBV19
abundance: -
d_gene: -
j_gene: TRBJ2-3
CDR3aa: CASSTAPGVVDTQYF
CDR3nt: TGTGCCAGTAGTACTGCTCCCGGGGTAGTTGATACGCAGTATTTT

v_gene: TRBV7-2
abundance: -
d_gene: TRBD2
j_gene: TRBJ2-3
CDR3aa: CASSLSGVLAYF
CDR3nt: TGTGCCAGCAGCTTAAGCGGGGTCCTAGCGTATTTT

v_gene: TRBV6-5
abundance: -
d_gene: -
j_gene: TRBJ2-7
CDR3aa: CASSYSEGIGTYEQYF
CDR3nt: TGTGCCAGCAGTTACAGCGAGGGAATCGGGACCTACGAGCAGTACTTC

v_gene: TRBV7-2
abundance: -
d_gene: TRBD2
j_gene: TRBJ2-4
CDR3aa: CASNQLAGGGNIQYF
CDR3nt: TGTGCCAGCAACCAACTAGCGGGAGGGGGAAACATTCAGTACTTC

v_gene: TRBV28
abundance: once
d_gene: -
j_gene: TRBJ1-6
CDR3aa: CASRPGTNGSPLHF
CDR3nt: TGTGCCAGCAGGCCCGGGACCAATGGTTCACCCCTCCACTTT

v_gene: TRBV18
abundance: -
d_gene: TRBD2
j_gene: TRBJ2-7
CDR3aa: CASSQGLAGGPRYEQYF
CDR3nt: TGTGCCAGCTCACAGGGACTAGCGGGAGGGCCCCGCTACGAGCAGTACTTC

v_gene: TRBV6-5
abundance: -
d_gene: -
j_gene: TRBJ1-1
CDR3aa: CASSPTRNTEAFF
CDR3nt: TGTGCCAGCAGCCCCACGCGGAACACTGAAGCTTTCTTT

v_gene: TRBV11-2
abundance: -
d_gene: TRBD2
j_gene: TRBJ2-7
CDR3aa: CASSPRTSGVNEQYF
CDR3nt: TGTGCCAGCAGCCCTCGGACTAGCGGGGTGAACGAGCAGTACTTC

v_gene: TRBV7-9
abundance: -
d_gene: -
j_gene: TRBJ1-5
CDR3aa: CASSFGGNQPQHF
CDR3nt: TGTGCCAGCAGCTTCGGGGGGAACCAGCCCCAGCATTTT

v_gene: TRBV4-3
abundance: -
d_gene: -
j_gene: TRBJ2-1
CDR3aa: CASSQEQGGYNEQFF
CDR3nt: TGCGCCAGCAGCCAAGAACAGGGAGGCTACAATGAGCAGTTCTTC

v_gene: TRBV11-2
abundance: -
d_gene: -
j_gene: TRBJ1-4
CDR3aa: CASSPDGARREKLFF
CDR3nt: TGTGCCAGCAGCCCGGACGGCGCCCGGCGGGAAAAACTGTTTTTT

v_gene: TRBV5-6
abundance: -
d_gene: TRBD1
j_gene: TRBJ1-5
CDR3aa: CASSFDRGPAQPQHF
CDR3nt: TGTGCCAGCAGCTTTGACAGGGGGCCTGCTCAGCCCCAGCATTTT

v_gene: TRBV6-5
abundance: -
d_gene: -
j_gene: TRBJ2-1
CDR3aa: CASSSRTLAPNEQFF
CDR3nt: TGTGCCAGCAGTTCTAGGACACTAGCCCCCAATGAGCAGTTCTTC

v_gene: TRBV30
abundance: -
d_gene: -
j_gene: TRBJ2-5
CDR3aa: CAWSLTVQETQYF
CDR3nt: TGTGCCTGGAGTCTTACGGTGCAAGAGACCCAGTACTTC

v_gene: TRBV18
abundance: -
d_gene: -
j_gene: TRBJ2-5
CDR3aa: CASSPRAKQETQYF
CDR3nt: TGTGCCAGCTCCCCCCGGGCCAAACAAGAGACCCAGTACTTC

v_gene: TRBV27
abundance: -
d_gene: -
j_gene: TRBJ1-6
CDR3aa: CASSLRGDNSPLHF
CDR3nt: TGTGCCAGCAGTTTACGTGGGGATAATTCACCCCTCCACTTT

v_gene: TRBV7-2
abundance: -
d_gene: TRBD2
j_gene: TRBJ2-2
CDR3aa: CASSLFIAGGSTGELFF
CDR3nt: TGTGCCAGCAGCTTATTCATAGCGGGAGGGAGTACCGGGGAGCTGTTTTTT

v_gene: TRBV4-3
abundance: -
d_gene: -
j_gene: TRBJ1-1
CDR3aa: CASSQDTGVKYTEAFF
CDR3nt: TGCGCCAGCAGCCAAGATACCGGGGTTAAATACACTGAAGCTTTCTTT

v_gene: TRBV30
abundance: -
d_gene: TRBD2
j_gene: TRBJ2-5
CDR3aa: CAWTEKVAGGQETQYF
CDR3nt: TGTGCCTGGACCGAAAAGGTAGCGGGAGGTCAAGAGACCCAGTACTTC